Listed below are T cell receptor beta chains from one sample, sequenced in a study of beta chain features in type 1 diabetes. Assay: immunoSEQ multiplex PCR; the TCRdb copy retains only in-frame clones and omits some. The profile shows about 710,000 clones, over 12% of them singletons. The sequencing input was naive CD4+ T cells from blood. These receptors came from a man younger than 35 with type 1 diabetes. The CDR3 runs from the conserved cysteine through the conserved F or W. D genes are given only for firm matches. Clone size is shown for a subset of rows, as once, few, many or a class of expanded clone.

TRBV18,TRBJ2-7,NA,NA,TGTGCCAGCTCACCAGGAGCGGGTAGCTCCTACGAGCAGTACTTC,CASSPGAGSSYEQYF
TRBV30,TRBJ2-3,few,NA,TGTGCCTGGAGTGGGGGTCGAAATACGCAGTATTTT,CAWSGGRNTQYF
TRBV5-1,TRBJ2-2,few,NA,TGCGCCAGCAGCTTGTTAGGAGTCTTGACCGGGGAGCTGTTTTTT,CASSLLGVLTGELFF
TRBV7-2,TRBJ2-5,NA,NA,TGTGCCAGCAGCTTAGCGGGGGGCCCCCCCCGGGAAGAGACCCAGTACTTC,CASSLAGGPPREETQYF
TRBV29-1,TRBJ2-1,NA,NA,TGCAGCGTTGAAGCTCGGACAGAAGTCGCCAATGAGCAGTTCTTC,CSVEARTEVANEQFF
TRBV30,TRBJ1-5,NA,NA,TGTGCCTGGAGTGTGGCTGGGGAGCAGCCCCAGCATTTT,CAWSVAGEQPQHF
TRBV5-6,TRBJ2-7,few,NA,TGTGCCAGCAGCTTGGCTCGTCTGATAAGCTACGAGCAGTACTTC,CASSLARLISYEQYF
TRBV6-6,TRBJ1-2,few,TRBD1,TGTGCCAGCAGACAGACAGGGGAGGGAGGCTACACCTTC,CASRQTGEGGYTF
TRBV7-9,TRBJ1-1,few,NA,TGTGCCAGCAGCTTTCAGGGTACTGAAGCTTTCTTT,CASSFQGTEAFF
TRBV18,TRBJ2-1,few,TRBD2,TGTGCCAGCTCAACGAGACTAGCGGGAGGGGACGAGCAGTTCTTC,CASSTRLAGGDEQFF
TRBV29-1,TRBJ2-3,NA,TRBD2,TGCAGCGTTGAATCCCAGGCGGGGGGCACAGATACGCAGTATTTT,CSVESQAGGTDTQYF
TRBV18,TRBJ1-2,NA,TRBD1,TGTGCCAGCTCACCCGGACAGGGATACTATGGCTACACCTTC,CASSPGQGYYGYTF
TRBV27,TRBJ2-5,NA,NA,TGTGCCAGCAGTTTGTCAGGGGCTGTAGAGACCCAGTACTTC,CASSLSGAVETQYF
TRBV29-1,TRBJ2-5,NA,TRBD2,TGCAGCGTTCGTAGCGGGAGGTCGGAGACCCAGTACTTC,CSVRSGRSETQYF
TRBV15,TRBJ2-2,few,NA,TGTGCCACCAGCAGAGATCTCGGAAGCACCGGGGAGCTGTTTTTT,CATSRDLGSTGELFF
TRBV7-2,TRBJ1-1,NA,TRBD1,TGTGCCAGCAGCCGCTGGACAGGGAAAACTGAAGCTTTCTTT,CASSRWTGKTEAFF
TRBV6-6,TRBJ1-4,few,NA,TGTGCCAGCAGTGGAGGTCCGGCTAATGAAAAACTGTTTTTT,CASSGGPANEKLFF
TRBV6-5,TRBJ1-1,few,NA,TGTGCCAGCAGCCGTGGGGCGAACACTGAAGCTTTCTTT,CASSRGANTEAFF
TRBV5-4,TRBJ2-3,few,TRBD2,TGTGCCAGCAGCTTGAGGGCTAGCGGGAGAGGGGATACGCAGTATTTT,CASSLRASGRGDTQYF
TRBV7-8,TRBJ2-1,few,NA,TGTGCCAGCAGCTTCTACGGGCCCTACAATGAGCAGTTCTTC,CASSFYGPYNEQFF
TRBV7-6,TRBJ2-7,NA,NA,TGTGCCAGCAGCTACAGCCTTTCCTACGAGCAGTACTTC,CASSYSLSYEQYF
TRBV20-1,TRBJ2-1,few,NA,TGCAGTGCTCTGTTTCGAGAGCAGTTCTTC,CSALFREQFF
TRBV10-3,TRBJ2-3,few,TRBD2,TGTGCCATCAGTGTTGGGCGGGAGGCCACAGATACGCAGTATTTT,CAISVGREATDTQYF
TRBV6-5,TRBJ2-3,few,TRBD2,TGTGCCAGCAGACTAGCGGGAGTGTCCGCAGATACGCAGTATTTT,CASRLAGVSADTQYF
TRBV19,TRBJ1-2,NA,TRBD1,TGTGCCAGTAGTATGGACAGGATGTATGGCTACACCTTC,CASSMDRMYGYTF
TRBV27,TRBJ1-2,NA,NA,TGTGCCAGCAGTGCTACAGGGTCTTATGGCTACACCTTC,CASSATGSYGYTF
TRBV14,TRBJ2-5,few,NA,TGTGCCAGCAGCGTACTAGCATTCGCGGAGACCCAGTACTTC,CASSVLAFAETQYF
TRBV30,TRBJ2-3,few,TRBD2,TGTGCCTGGAGTGTTGCACAGGGACTAGGAGGTACGCAGTATTTT,CAWSVAQGLGGTQYF
TRBV6-6,TRBJ2-7,NA,TRBD2,TGTGCCAGCAGCCCTCAGACGGGAGGTTCCCACGAGCAGTACTTC,CASSPQTGGSHEQYF
TRBV11-1,TRBJ2-4,NA,TRBD1,TGTGCCAGCAGCTCCGGGACAGGGACCAAAAACATTCAGTACTTC,CASSSGTGTKNIQYF
TRBV4-1,TRBJ1-2,few,NA,TGCGCCAGCAGCACTGCCGCCAGGGCCTTTTACTATGGCTACACCTTC,CASSTAARAFYYGYTF
TRBV2,TRBJ1-1,NA,TRBD1,TGTGCCAGCAGGGGGAGGGGACAGGGATTCACTGAAGCTTTCTTT,CASRGRGQGFTEAFF
TRBV7-2,TRBJ2-2,NA,NA,TGTGCCAGCAGCTTAATGCCAAGCCCCGGGGAGCTGTTTTTT,CASSLMPSPGELFF
TRBV7-2,TRBJ1-1,few,NA,TGTGCCAGCAGCTTAAGGAGGAGAAACACTGAAGCTTTCTTT,CASSLRRRNTEAFF
TRBV18,TRBJ2-5,NA,NA,TGTGCCAGCTCCCTAGACCTCCAAGAGACCCAGTACTTC,CASSLDLQETQYF
TRBV5-6,TRBJ2-5,NA,TRBD1,TGTGCCAGCAGTCACCGGGACAGAGGGTCGACCCAGTACTTC,CASSHRDRGSTQYF
TRBV7-9,TRBJ2-7,few,NA,TGTGCCAGCGTCATTTTACAGGACGGTGGGTCCTACGAGCAGTACTTC,CASVILQDGGSYEQYF
TRBV7-2,TRBJ1-5,NA,NA,TGTGCCAGCAGCTTAGTCGCAGGAGGGCCCAATCAGCCCCAGCATTTT,CASSLVAGGPNQPQHF
TRBV6-5,TRBJ1-5,NA,NA,TGTGCCAGCAGCTACCTCGTGCAGCCCCAGCATTTT,CASSYLVQPQHF
TRBV6-5,TRBJ2-3,NA,TRBD2,TGTGCCAGCAGTTACTCCCGGACTAGCGACAATACGCAGTATTTT,CASSYSRTSDNTQYF
TRBV30,TRBJ1-6,NA,NA,TGTGCCTGGAGCGCCTATAATTCACCCCTCCACTTT,CAWSAYNSPLHF
TRBV6-6,TRBJ1-1,NA,TRBD1,TGTGCCAGCAGGGACGACAGGGTTGTAAGCACTGAAGCTTTCTTT,CASRDDRVVSTEAFF
TRBV20-1,TRBJ2-7,NA,NA,TGCAGTGCTAGTATAGCTCGCGAGCAGTACTTC,CSASIAREQYF
TRBV5-1,TRBJ2-3,few,TRBD1,TGCGCCAGCAGCTACGGACAGGGGGATACGCAGTATTTT,CASSYGQGDTQYF
TRBV6-5,TRBJ2-2,NA,NA,TGTGCCAGCAGCCGGCTGGCGAACACCGGGGAGCTGTTTTTT,CASSRLANTGELFF
TRBV2,TRBJ2-1,few,TRBD2,TGTGCCACCAACATTGGGGGAGGGAATGAGCAGTTCTTC,CATNIGGGNEQFF
TRBV9,TRBJ1-2,NA,NA,TGTGCCAGCAGCGTAGCTACCGGACAGTATAGCTACACCTTC,CASSVATGQYSYTF
TRBV28,TRBJ1-6,few,TRBD1,TGTGCCAGCAGTTGGACAGGGGGAAGCTCCTATAATTCACCCCTCCACTTT,CASSWTGGSSYNSPLHF
TRBV14,TRBJ2-7,NA,NA,TGTGCCAGCAGCCAAGACAGATTGAGCTACGAGCAGTACTTC,CASSQDRLSYEQYF
TRBV7-2,TRBJ2-5,NA,TRBD2,TGTGCCAGCAGCTTGCGGGGGGGAGAGACCCAGTACTTC,CASSLRGGETQYF
TRBV28,TRBJ2-7,NA,NA,TGTGCCAGCAGTACCCCAAGAGAGCAGTACTTC,CASSTPREQYF